This TCR beta chain was found in a study of OX40 agonist ivuxolimab in advanced cancers. Turning to the study itself: Participants averaged about 60 years of age (range 23 to 79) and were 75% to 90% male.

Concerning this clone itself: The antigen is unknown.

Sampling times: baseline, cycle 4 day 1, cycle 7 day 1. Assay used: immunoSEQ multiplex PCR; TCRdb lists only in-frame clones, some missing. Seen here are tens of thousands of clones, roughly 90% observed once, and the top ten hold less than 0.75%. General observations from the study: It was also the case that some nonresponders had low normalized T-cell clonal expansion.

The CDR3 spans 13 residues. Trimming cost V 6 bases and J 7 bases, with 15 bases left between them. Looked up from germline, CDR1 is SGHTA and CDR2 is FQGNSA. The chain has TRBV7-2 and TRBJ1-2, with D possibly being TRBD1 (6 bases). The material sequenced was CD4+ or CD8+ T cells sorted from blood, taken in a trial of the OX40 agonist ivuxolimab. The source of this sequence is an adult with an advanced solid tumor such as melanoma, head and neck, liver or kidney cancer. CDR3 amino acids: CASRKTGSLGYTF. Here the CDR3 DNA reads TGTGCCAGCAGGAAAACAGGGAGCCTTGGCTACACCTTC. The entire variable domain, with the rest obtained from reference TRBV7-2 and TRBJ1-2, is as follows: GAGVSQSPSNKVTEKGKDVELRCDPISGHTALYWYRQSLGQGLEFLIYFQGNSAPDKSGLPSDRFSAERTGGSVSTLTIQRTQQEDSAVYLCASRKTGSLGYTFGSGTRLTVV.